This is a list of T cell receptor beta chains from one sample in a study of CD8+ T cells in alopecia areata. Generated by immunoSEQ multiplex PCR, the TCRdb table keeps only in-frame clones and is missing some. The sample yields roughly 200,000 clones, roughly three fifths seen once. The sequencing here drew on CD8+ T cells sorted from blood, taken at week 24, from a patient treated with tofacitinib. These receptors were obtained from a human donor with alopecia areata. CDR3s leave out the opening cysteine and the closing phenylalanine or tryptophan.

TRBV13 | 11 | ASSTQGAYGYT
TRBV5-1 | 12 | ASSYLPEADTQY
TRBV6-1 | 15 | ASSEARRSGGNTEAF
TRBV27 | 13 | ASSLGGRGLYGYT
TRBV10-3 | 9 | ASRTGTEAF
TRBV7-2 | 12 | ASSPNPTAYGYT
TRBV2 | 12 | ASSLQGVGQPQH
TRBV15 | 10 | ATSRDSNEQF
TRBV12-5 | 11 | ASIAGDYNEQF
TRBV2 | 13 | ASSETRTGLYEQY
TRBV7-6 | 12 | ASSLAEIRDGYT
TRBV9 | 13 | ASSVVGQTTDTQY
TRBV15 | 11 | ATRNEATDTQY
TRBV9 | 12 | ASSDHRGLGGYT
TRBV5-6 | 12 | ASSFRQGSYEQY
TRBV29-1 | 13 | SARDRASPTHGYT
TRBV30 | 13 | AWSVGQGVLGEQF
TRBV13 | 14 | ASSLSRDSFNTEAF
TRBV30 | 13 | AWLTGMAVNTEAF
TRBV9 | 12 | ASSIDRGERGYT
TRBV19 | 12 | ASSIFGVNTEAF
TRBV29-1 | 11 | SVPQGTNYGYT
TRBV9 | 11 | ASSDSLNTEAF
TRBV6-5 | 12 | ASSLGGSNQPQH
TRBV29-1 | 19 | SVSSDPVGSVVGQAIYEQY
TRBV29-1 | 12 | SVVWGGSYNEQF
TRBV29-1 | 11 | SVSGQRTIGYT
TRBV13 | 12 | ASSSSGRDYEAF
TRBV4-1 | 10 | ASSQNPNGYT
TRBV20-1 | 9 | SARDGNEQY
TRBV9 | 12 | ASSVGSGDQPQH
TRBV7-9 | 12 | ASSPGGQAYEQY
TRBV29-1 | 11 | SVLGGSGYEQY
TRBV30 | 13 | AWRGGQGSGQPQH
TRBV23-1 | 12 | ASSQRTGVETQY
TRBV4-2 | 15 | ASSLPGVPANTGELF
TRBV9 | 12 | ASSEARGRDEQY
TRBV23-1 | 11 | ASSSKGYYGYT
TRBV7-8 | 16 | ASSYPRSPGPGYNEQF
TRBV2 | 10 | ASSGPRGVPF
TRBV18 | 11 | ASSFRRNTEAF
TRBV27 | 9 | ASSSSGEQY
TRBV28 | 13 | ASSSSGGSTDTQY
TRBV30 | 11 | AWSVRGAGGYT
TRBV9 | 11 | ASSPDSRETQY
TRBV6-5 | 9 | ATWSHYGYT
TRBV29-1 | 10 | SAPVGGGEAF
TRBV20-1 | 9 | SARGNNEQF
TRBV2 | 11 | ASRGIGNQPQH
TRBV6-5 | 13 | ASRPAAAGANVLT